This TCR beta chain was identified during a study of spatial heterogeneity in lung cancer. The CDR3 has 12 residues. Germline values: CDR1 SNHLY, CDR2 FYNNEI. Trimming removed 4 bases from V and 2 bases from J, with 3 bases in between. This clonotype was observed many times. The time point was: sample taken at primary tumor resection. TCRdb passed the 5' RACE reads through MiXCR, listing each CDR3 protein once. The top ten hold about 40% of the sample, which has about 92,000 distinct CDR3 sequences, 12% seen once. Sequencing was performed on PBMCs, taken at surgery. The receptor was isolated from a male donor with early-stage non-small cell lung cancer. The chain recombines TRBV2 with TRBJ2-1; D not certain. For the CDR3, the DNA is TGTGCCAGCAGTGGGCCCTACAATGAGCAGTTCTTC. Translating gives CASSGPYNEQFF.